Shown below are 18 T cell receptor beta chains from a single sample sequenced in a study of beta chain features in type 1 diabetes. General study findings and limits: The study found moderately but significantly shorter TCRB CDR3s in all four CD4+ subsets of Type 1 diabetes patients.

All of the isolated RNA was reverse transcribed, so expressed TCRB transcripts were sequenced. This table comes from immunoSEQ multiplex PCR, and its TCRdb copy is limited to in-frame clones, with some not included. This table has 250,000 to 300,000 clones, around 25% appearing once. Antigens of these TCRs are unknown. Input material: naive CD4+ T cells from blood. The receptors stem from a woman aged 30 to 39 with type 1 diabetes.

There are a few counts of this clone. The V gene is TRBV5-1, the J gene TRBJ2-5; D is possibly TRBD1 (5 bases). Trimming took off 0 bases at V and 3 bases at J, with 9 bases between the two ends. Germline V gives CDR1 SGHRS, CDR2 YFSETQ. This CDR3 has 14 residues. The CDR3 region is CASSLAGLEETQYF. The CDR3, as DNA: TGCGCCAGCAGCTTGGCAGGGTTGGAAGAGACCCAGTACTTC.

The chain joins TRBV30 to TRBJ2-3; 10 bases agree with TRBD1. CDR1 is GTSNPN and CDR2 is SVGIG in the germline V gene (reference sequence). J lost 5 bases, V lost 5 bases, and 1 base had no gene match. There are 12 residues in the CDR3. CDR3 nucleotide sequence: TGTGCCTGGGACAGGGGGCGAGATACGCAGTATTTT. Translation: CAWDRGRDTQYF.

This clone has just a few counts. The V gene is TRBV18, the J gene TRBJ1-2; a possible D gene is TRBD1 (6 bases). This CDR3 region has 12 residues. Trimming took off 10 bases at V and 2 bases at J, with 11 bases between the two ends. The germline CDR1 and CDR2 sequences are KGHSH and LQKENI. For the CDR3, the DNA is TGTGCCACCCGAACAGGGAACTATGGCTACACCTTC. Amino acids: CATRTGNYGYTF.

The chain employs TRBV7-9 and TRBJ2-1, with TRBD2 identical over 9 bases. The trim removed 7 bases at V and 4 bases at J, leaving 5 bases unmatched. The CDR3 is 14 residues long. CDR1 SEHNR and CDR2 FQNEAQ come from the germline V gene (reference sequence). The CDR3 bases are TGTGCCAGCACCCAGACTAGCGGTTACAATGAGCAGTTCTTC. It translates to CASTQTSGYNEQFF.

This clone was detected a few times. Other DNA sequences in this sample translate to the same CDR3. The chain employs TRBV29-1 and TRBJ2-3; 7 nucleotides agree with TRBD1. The CDR3 covers 12 residues. CDR1 SQVTM and CDR2 ANQGSEA come from the germline V gene. This CDR3 reads CSGGQGTDTQYF. In nucleotides, the CDR3 is TGCAGTGGCGGACAGGGCACAGATACGCAGTATTTT.

This sequence joins TRBV5-1 and TRBJ2-3, with 16 bases aligning to TRBD2. The CDR3 covers 18 residues. Germline assignment: CDR1 SGHRS and CDR2 YFSETQ. V lost 1 base, J lost 4 bases, and 6 bases stayed unmatched. The CDR3 spells CASSLRGLAGGPADTQYF. CDR3 in DNA: TGCGCCAGCAGCTTGAGGGGACTAGCGGGAGGGCCGGCAGATACGCAGTATTTT.

V gene TRBV30 combines with J gene TRBJ2-4; tentatively, D is TRBD1 (6 bases). The V end lost 5 bases, the J end lost 4 bases, and 6 bases lay between the germline ends. This CDR3 is 11 amino acids long. Germline assignment: CDR1 GTSNPN and CDR2 SVGIG (reference sequence). CDR3 coding DNA: TGTGCCTGGGGACAGAAAAACATTCAGTACTTC. It codes for CAWGQKNIQYF.

For the CDR3, the DNA is TGTGCCAGCAGCCTCGGACTAGCGATTAGCACAGATACGCAGTATTTT. Amino acids: CASSLGLAISTDTQYF. The chain carries TRBV14 and TRBJ2-3; 9 nucleotides align to TRBD2. Unmatched junction bases numbered 5, after V lost 4 bases and J lost 0 bases. The length of the CDR3 is 16 residues. The germline V gene has CDR1 SGHDN and CDR2 FVKESK.

CDR3 nucleotides: TGTGCCAGCAGCCCCGAGTTAGGGGCTTACGAGCAGTACTTC. Its protein is CASSPELGAYEQYF. The genes are TRBV9 and TRBJ2-7; D might be TRBD1 (5 bases). The CDR3 contains 14 residues. Germline V gives CDR1 SGDLS, CDR2 YYNGEE. Deletions cut 4 bases from V and 4 bases from J, with 15 bases between.

Regarding this clone: The sample holds other DNA sequences that translate to the same CDR3. The chain employs TRBV30 and TRBJ2-1; the D is unclear. CDR1 and CDR2 from the germline V gene are GTSNPN and SVGIG (reference sequence). This CDR3 contains 11 residues. Trimming took 5 bases from V and 4 from J, leaving 6 bases between them. The CDR3 loop is CAWDSYNEQFF. CDR3 nucleotides: TGTGCCTGGGATAGTTACAATGAGCAGTTCTTC.

V is TRBV7-9 and J is TRBJ2-3; D gene unclear. Trimming left V 8 bases short and J 6 bases short, with 6 bases between. The germline CDR1 and CDR2 sequences are SEHNR and FQNEAQ (reference sequence). The CDR3 runs to 10 residues. The CDR3 coding sequence is TGTGCCAGCGCCGAGGATACGCAGTATTTT. Translated, it gives CASAEDTQYF.

This clone has only a few counts. The rearrangement joins TRBV5-1 to TRBJ2-2, with unresolved D. The length of the CDR3 is 16 residues. Deletions cut 1 base from V and 0 bases from J, with 10 bases between. The V gene's germline CDR1 is SGHRS and CDR2 YFSETQ. The CDR3 region is CASSLLAAANTGELFF. CDR3 DNA: TGCGCCAGCAGCTTGCTTGCGGCCGCGAACACCGGGGAGCTGTTTTTT.

In its sample, this clone was seen a few times. The chain combines TRBV18 with TRBJ2-7; 12 bases are a match to TRBD2. The J segment lost 5 bases and the V segment lost 3 bases, leaving 8 bases of the junction unmatched. This CDR3 is built from 16 residues. Germline CDR1 reads KGHSH; CDR2 reads LQKENI. The chain's CDR3 is CASSPPWTSGANEQYF. The CDR3 bases are TGTGCCAGCTCACCGCCGTGGACTAGCGGGGCGAACGAGCAGTACTTC.

This clone has more than one count but fewer than ten. V is TRBV10-3 and J is TRBJ1-2, with D maybe TRBD1 (5 bases). This CDR3 is 12 amino acids long. Germline assignment: CDR1 ENHRY and CDR2 SYGVKD. The V end was cut by 3 bases, the J end by 8 bases, with 10 bases between. In DNA form, the CDR3 reads TGTGCCATCAGTGACCCCAGGGCAGGCTACACCTTC. It codes for CAISDPRAGYTF.

The gene calls are TRBV2 and TRBJ1-1, with a possible D match to TRBD1 (6 bases). This CDR3 has 16 residues. The V and J ends lost 6 bases and 7 bases respectively, with 24 bases between them. Germline V gives CDR1 SNHLY, CDR2 FYNNEI. CDR3 residues: CASSRTDLGTGGEAFF. The CDR3 region has the DNA TGTGCCAGCAGCCGGACAGATTTGGGAACTGGTGGTGAAGCTTTCTTT.

The J gene is TRBJ1-3, the V gene TRBV14; the match to TRBD1 covers 8 bases. This CDR3 is 15 amino acids long. V dropped 4 bases and J dropped 0; count of bases not matched to a gene: 2. In germline, CDR1 is SGHDN, CDR2 FVKESK. The CDR3 loop reads CASSRGQDSGNTIYF. As DNA, the CDR3 is TGTGCCAGCAGCCGGGGACAGGACTCTGGAAACACCATATATTTT. The variable domain in full, with the rest retrieved from reference TRBV14 and TRBJ1-3, is EAGVTQFPSHSVIEKGQTVTLRCDPISGHDNLYWYRRVMGKEIKFLLHFVKESKQDESGMPNNRFLAERTGGTYSTLKVQPAELEDSGVYFCASSRGQDSGNTIYFGEGSWLTVV.

The rearrangement uses TRBV30 and TRBJ2-3, with TRBD2 identical over 10 bases. The CDR3 is made up of 15 amino acids. Germline values: CDR1 GTSNPN, CDR2 SVGIG (reference sequence). V trimming: 4 bases; J trimming: 4 bases; junction bases outside the gene matches: 8. The CDR3 region has the DNA TGTGCCTGGACTGCAGCGGGAGGGCCCGCAGATACGCAGTATTTT. It is translated as CAWTAAGGPADTQYF.

This clone was counted between two and nine times. The chain links TRBV19 to TRBJ2-5; the D gene is possibly TRBD2 (5 bases). Germline CDR1 is LNHDA and CDR2 is SQIVND (reference sequence). The CDR3 is 14 amino acids. Trimming stripped 3 bases from V and 5 bases from J, with 13 bases between. The CDR3 DNA reads TGTGCCAGTAGTATTGGACCGGGATGGGAGACCCAGTACTTC. It encodes CASSIGPGWETQYF. Together with reference TRBV19 and TRBJ2-5, the CDR3 gives the full variable domain: DGGITQSPKYLFRKEGQNVTLSCEQNLNHDAMYWYRQDPGQGLRLIYYSQIVNDFQKGDIAEGYSVSREKKESFPLTVTSAQKNPTAFYLCASSIGPGWETQYFGPGTRLLVL.